This passage covers 15 T cell receptor beta chains from one sample sequenced in a study of early T cells in non-severe SARS-CoV-2 infection (dated by TCRdb to the early 2020s). The library was obtained by 5' RACE. The run used a NextSeq 500. Using fastp at Q25 and MiXCR, TCRdb reprocessed the public reads and kept productive beta chains. Merged by CDR3 protein, the rows form single entries marked with the most common genes and DNA. The sample contains about 69,000 distinct CDR3 sequences, approximately 15% of them found a single time. The top ten hold around 15% of the sample. The sample comprised whole blood. The receptor set was obtained from an adult who was a healthcare worker with PCR-confirmed SARS-CoV-2 infection or an uninfected control (not recorded which).

A few counts support this clonotype. This chain uses TRBV20-1 with TRBJ1-5, with D possibly being TRBD1 (6 bases). Germline V CDR1 and CDR2: DFQATT, SNEGSKA (reference sequence). V lost 2 bases and J 5 bases, leaving 13 bases between the germline ends. The CDR3 is made up of 14 amino acids. The DNA of the CDR3 is TGCAGTGCTAGATCCGGCAGGGGCGATCAGCCCCAGCATTTT. Its translation: CSARSGRGDQPQHF.

This chain connects TRBV3-1 to TRBJ2-1, with 10 positions matching TRBD2. The CDR3 spans 15 residues. CDR1 and CDR2 (germline): LGHDT, YNNKEL (reference sequence). V gave up 4 bases and J gave up 5 bases; unmatched junction bases: 5. Here the CDR3 DNA reads TGTGCCAGCAGCCTAGCGGGGGGAAAGGACAATGAGCAGTTCTTC. Encoded protein: CASSLAGGKDNEQFF.

To note about this clonotype: Being one base from a much bigger clone, this may be a read error. The chain combines TRBV28 with TRBJ1-1; D not certain. CDR3 length: 12 amino acids. CDR1 is MDHEN, CDR2 SYDVKM, per germline. Trimming took off 2 bases at V and 3 bases at J, with 4 bases between the two ends. The CDR3 DNA reads TGTGCCAGCAGTTTAGAGTACACTGAAGCTTTCTTT. Amino acid sequence: CASSLEYTEAFF.

For this clonotype: A read error may account for a junction end that differs from germline. The gene calls are TRBV5-6 and TRBJ2-1, with TRBD2 identical over 8 bases. The CDR3 totals 18 residues. Germline values: CDR1 SGHDT, CDR2 YYEEEE. The CDR3 nucleotides are TGTGTCAGCAGCTTGCCCCCATGGCGGGGGGCCTCCTACAATGAGCAGTTCTTC. It codes for CVSSLPPWRGASYNEQFF.

The V call is TRBV28, the J call TRBJ2-7; 7 bases agree with TRBD1. J gave up 0 bases and V 5 bases, and 7 bases lay outside the gene matches. Germline lookup yields CDR1 MDHEN and CDR2 SYDVKM. The CDR3 length is 15 residues. The CDR3 sequence is CASSQQGFSSYEQYF. CDR3 nucleotides: TGTGCCAGCAGTCAACAGGGGTTCAGCTCCTACGAGCAGTACTTC.

CDR3 residues: CASGGGDTDTQYF. CDR3 coding DNA: TGTGCCAGCGGCGGGGGCGACACAGATACGCAGTATTTT. The rearrangement uses TRBV28 and TRBJ2-3, with D possibly being TRBD2 (7 bases). CDR3 length equals 13 residues. V gave up 8 bases and J gave up 2 bases, with 11 bases separating them. Germline CDR1 reads MDHEN; CDR2 reads SYDVKM.

The CDR3 nucleotides read TGTGCCAGCCGCCCCCCCGGGGGCCGATATACGCAGTATTTT. As protein: CASRPPGGRYTQYF. The chain has TRBV25-1 and TRBJ2-3; D might be TRBD1 or TRBD2, each matching 6 bases. Trimming pared 8 bases from V and 7 bases from J, leaving 19 bases between. In germline, CDR1 is MGHDK, CDR2 SYGVNS. The CDR3 is 14 amino acids.

The chain carries TRBV27 and TRBJ2-5; 10 nucleotides match TRBD2. V was clipped by 6 bases and J by 5 bases; unmatched bases: 6. The germline V gene has CDR1 MNHEY and CDR2 SMNVEV (reference sequence). There are 14 residues in the CDR3. The CDR3 DNA sequence: TGTGCCAGCAGACCTAGCGGGGGTACGGAGACCCAGTACTTC. This sequence encodes CASRPSGGTETQYF.

The V and J genes are TRBV7-8 and TRBJ2-2; TRBD2 matches at 7 bases. Germline CDR1 reads SGHVS; CDR2 reads FQNEAQ. The ends lost 2 bases at V and 0 bases at J; junction bases unmatched: 3. This CDR3 has 16 residues. CDR3 loop: CASSLLAATNTGELFF. The CDR3 bases are TGTGCCAGCAGCTTACTAGCGGCTACGAACACCGGGGAGCTGTTTTTT.

This clonotype turned up a few times. CDR3 sequence: CASSLAELKDTQYF. In DNA, the CDR3 is TGTGCCAGCAGCTTAGCCGAGCTGAAAGATACGCAGTATTTT. The chain combines TRBV7-8 with TRBJ2-3, with D unclear. The CDR3 is 14 amino acids. V was pared by 0 bases and J by 5 bases, with 9 bases between. Germline V gives CDR1 SGHVS, CDR2 FQNEAQ.

This clonotype came up many times. The V call is TRBV6-2 or TRBV6-3, the J call TRBJ1-5, with D tentatively TRBD1 (5 bases). CDR3 length: 15 residues. Trimming removed 1 base at V and 0 bases at J, with 7 bases between. From germline, CDR1 is MNHEY and CDR2 SVGEGT. In nucleotides, the CDR3 is TGTGCCAGCAGTTACTTGACAGATAGCAATCAGCCCCAGCATTTT. Translated: CASSYLTDSNQPQHF.

This chain joins TRBV6-6 and TRBJ2-6; 7 bases map to TRBD1. The germline V gene has CDR1 MNHNY and CDR2 SVGAGI (reference sequence). The CDR3 is 15 residues long. V lost 4 bases and J lost 3; bases outside the gene matches: 3. The CDR3 is CASSLQGFGANVLTF. CDR3 in DNA: TGTGCCAGCAGTTTACAGGGGTTTGGGGCCAACGTCCTGACTTTC.

This clonotype has a count of ten or more. This chain uses TRBV12-3 or TRBV12-4 with TRBJ1-3; tentatively, D is TRBD1 (5 bases). The CDR3 consists of 15 residues. V gave up 7 bases and J gave up 3 bases, with 16 bases separating them. Here the CDR3 reads CASNLAGGSGNTIYF. CDR3 nucleotide sequence: TGTGCCAGCAACCTGGCGGGGGGAAGTGGAAACACCATATATTTT.

This clonotype was counted between two and nine times. The chain recombines TRBV27 with TRBJ2-1; 7 nucleotides line up with TRBD1. The CDR3 is made up of 16 amino acids. Germline V CDR1 and CDR2: MNHEY, SMNVEV (reference sequence). Losses at the gene ends were 5 bases for V and 2 bases for J; bases not matched to a gene: 9. The CDR3 bases are TGTGCCAGCAGTCTTGTAACAGGGGTACCCTACAATGAGCAGTTCTTC. Protein product: CASSLVTGVPYNEQFF.

This clonotype was seen more than once but under ten times. The CDR3 here is CATSRDLTGGTQYF. DNA for the CDR3: TGTGCCACCAGCAGAGATTTGACGGGCGGGACCCAGTACTTC. The chain recombines TRBV15 with TRBJ2-5, with D hard to call. The CDR3 consists of 14 residues. Germline V gene data show CDR1 as LNHNV and CDR2 as YYDKDF (reference sequence). V was clipped by 0 bases and J by 7 bases, with 12 bases between them.